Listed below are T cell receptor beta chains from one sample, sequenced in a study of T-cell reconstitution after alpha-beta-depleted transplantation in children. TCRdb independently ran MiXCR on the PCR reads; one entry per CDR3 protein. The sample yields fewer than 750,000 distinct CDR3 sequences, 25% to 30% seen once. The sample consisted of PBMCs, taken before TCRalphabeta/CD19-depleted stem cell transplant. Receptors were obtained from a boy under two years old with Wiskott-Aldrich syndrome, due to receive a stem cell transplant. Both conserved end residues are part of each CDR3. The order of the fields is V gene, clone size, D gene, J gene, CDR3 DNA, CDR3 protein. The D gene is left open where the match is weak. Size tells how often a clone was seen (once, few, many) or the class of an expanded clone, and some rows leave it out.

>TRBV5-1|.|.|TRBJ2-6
TGCGCCAGCAGCGACCACTCTGGGGCCAACGTCCTGACTTTC
CASSDHSGANVLTF
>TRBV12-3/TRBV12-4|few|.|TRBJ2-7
TGTGCCAGCAGTTTATCTTGGTCCCGATACGAGCAGTACTTC
CASSLSWSRYEQYF
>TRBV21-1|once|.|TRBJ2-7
TGTGCCAGCAGCTCTAGTCGGGAGCCCTATGAGCAGTACTTC
CASSSSREPYEQYF
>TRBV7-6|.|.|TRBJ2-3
TGTGCCAGCAGCTTAAGGGCCAGGGATACGCAGTATTTT
CASSLRARDTQYF
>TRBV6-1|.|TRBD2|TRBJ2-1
TGTGCCAGCAGTGACCGTCCGGGAGGAGTTTCCTACAATGAGCAGTTCTTC
CASSDRPGGVSYNEQFF
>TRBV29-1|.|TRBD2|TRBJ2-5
TGCAGCGTTGAAAAACTAGCGGGAGGGCCACGGAGGGAGACCCAGTACTTC
CSVEKLAGGPRRETQYF
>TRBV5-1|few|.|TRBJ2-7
TGCGCCAGCAGCTTGGGGGAATTTACCTACGAGCAGTACTTC
CASSLGEFTYEQYF
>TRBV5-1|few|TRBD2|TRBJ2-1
TGCGCCAGCAGCTTGGCCGGGACTAACAATGAGCAGTTCTTC
CASSLAGTNNEQFF
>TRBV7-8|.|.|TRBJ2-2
TGTGCCAGCAGCTTATTTGTGAACACCGGGGAGCTGTTTTTT
CASSLFVNTGELFF
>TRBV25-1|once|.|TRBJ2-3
TGTGCCAGCAGCCCCACGGCGGCGGAGGGTTTAGATACGCAGTATTTT
CASSPTAAEGLDTQYF
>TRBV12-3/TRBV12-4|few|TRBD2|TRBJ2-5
TGTGCCAGCCGTACTAGCGGGGAGACCCAGTACTTC
CASRTSGETQYF